Listed below are T cell receptor beta chains from one sample, sequenced in a study of cytomegalovirus exposure and HLA in healthy donors. The assay was immunoSEQ multiplex PCR, and TCRdb's table has in-frame clones only and misses some. The table has 150,000 to 200,000 clones, approximately 81% seen once; the top ten hold roughly 2.2%. Sequenced input: PBMCs. The receptors were sampled from a man younger than 30 in good health and CMV-seropositive. CDR3s include the opening cysteine and the closing phenylalanine or tryptophan. Each record gives: V gene, clone size, D gene, J gene, CDR3 protein, CDR3 DNA. A D gene is named only where the DNA matches it firmly. The size field is filled for only some rows; it gives once, few, many or a size class.

>TRBV18|-|-|TRBJ2-4
CASSPARVGIQYF
TGTGCCAGCTCACCGGCCAGGGTCGGCATTCAGTACTTC
>TRBV5-1|-|-|TRBJ2-1
CASSLIDNEQFF
TGCGCCAGCAGCTTGATCGACAATGAGCAGTTCTTC
>TRBV4-3|once|-|TRBJ2-3
CASSQGGPGSTDTQYF
TGCGCCAGCAGCCAAGGGGGGCCCGGTAGCACAGATACGCAGTATTTT
>TRBV7-6|-|TRBD1|TRBJ2-7
CASSLVFLGQGSEQYF
TGTGCCAGCAGCTTAGTGTTTCTGGGACAGGGGTCCGAGCAGTACTTC
>TRBV9|-|-|TRBJ2-5
CASSVAWGEETQYF
TGTGCCAGCAGCGTAGCCTGGGGGGAGGAGACCCAGTACTTC
>TRBV25-1|few|TRBD2|TRBJ2-3
CASSEPRGGFYTQYF
TGTGCCAGCAGTGAACCTCGGGGGGGGTTTTATACGCAGTATTTT
>TRBV15|few|TRBD1|TRBJ1-1
CATTMDRGLNTEAFF
TGTGCCACCACCATGGACAGGGGACTGAACACTGAAGCTTTCTTT
>TRBV5-4|-|TRBD2|TRBJ2-2
CASSLPSGGPTGELFF
TGTGCCAGCAGCTTGCCTAGCGGGGGCCCCACCGGGGAGCTGTTTTTT
>TRBV5-6|-|TRBD2|TRBJ2-5
CASSMTSGGLQETQYF
TGTGCCAGCAGCATGACTAGCGGGGGACTCCAAGAGACCCAGTACTTC
>TRBV28|-|-|TRBJ1-4
CASSITGLTNEKLFF
TGTGCCAGCAGTATTACAGGGTTGACTAATGAAAAACTGTTTTTT
>TRBV19|-|TRBD1|TRBJ1-1
CASSIDPTGRNTEAFF
TGTGCCAGTAGTATAGACCCGACAGGGAGGAACACTGAAGCTTTCTTT
>TRBV5-4|few|TRBD1|TRBJ1-2
CASSSGQGSFNYGYTF
TGCGCCAGCAGCTCAGGACAGGGGTCCTTTAACTATGGCTACACCTTC
>TRBV18|-|TRBD1|TRBJ2-1
CASSPRTGEKFF
TGTGCCAGCTCACCAAGGACAGGGGAGAAGTTCTTC
>TRBV2|once|TRBD1|TRBJ1-5
CASSYRGLSEPQHF
TGTGCCAGCAGTTACAGGGGGTTGAGTGAGCCCCAGCATTTT
>TRBV5-1|-|-|TRBJ1-2
CASSSGDNSNYGYTF
TGCGCCAGCAGCTCCGGCGACAATTCTAACTATGGCTACACCTTC
>TRBV13|-|-|TRBJ1-1
CASSVRVYTEAFF
TGTGCCAGCAGCGTCAGGGTTTATACTGAAGCTTTCTTT
>TRBV5-1|-|-|TRBJ2-2
CASSSAKGRSGELFF
TGCGCCAGCAGTTCGGCAAAGGGGAGGTCCGGGGAGCTGTTTTTT
>TRBV30|-|-|TRBJ2-7
CAWSTGSSYEQYF
TGTGCCTGGAGTACGGGGTCCTCCTACGAGCAGTACTTC
>TRBV6-5|-|TRBD1|TRBJ2-1
CASSYGTGTYNEQFF
TGTGCCAGCAGTTACGGGACAGGGACCTACAATGAGCAGTTCTTC
>TRBV29-1|-|-|TRBJ2-5
CSVSDSRQETQYF
TGCAGCGTGTCAGACAGTCGCCAAGAGACCCAGTACTTC
>TRBV11-3|-|-|TRBJ2-1
CASSLGGGVDNEQFF
TGTGCCAGCAGCTTAGGAGGAGGGGTCGACAATGAGCAGTTCTTC
>TRBV9|-|-|TRBJ2-3
CASKGDFSTDTQYF
TGTGCCAGCAAGGGGGATTTTAGCACAGATACGCAGTATTTT
>TRBV15|-|-|TRBJ1-4
CATSRIILGGRATNEKLFF
TGTGCCACCAGCAGAATAATCCTGGGAGGACGAGCAACTAATGAAAAACTGTTTTTT
>TRBV20-1|-|-|TRBJ1-1
CSATWGAEAFF
TGCAGTGCTACCTGGGGGGCTGAAGCTTTCTTT
>TRBV6-6|once|-|TRBJ1-4
CASSPGDDEKLFF
TGTGCCAGCAGCCCGGGGGATGATGAAAAACTGTTTTTT